The T cell receptor (beta chain) described here comes from a study of beta chain features in type 1 diabetes. About the study: 107,917,701 sorted cells were examined across all samples. Overall study findings and caveats: Moderate yet significant TCRB CDR3 shortening was seen in Type 1 diabetes patients in all four CD4+ subsets. Patients with type 1 diabetes carried fewer insertions and had more deletions at their VDJ junctions. The similarity of naive, central memory and Treg TCRB repertoires appeared greater among patients than among healthy donors.

Every bit of the isolated RNA underwent reverse transcription, so sequencing read expressed TCRB transcripts. The table came from immunoSEQ multiplex PCR; TCRdb's copy has only in-frame clones and leaves some out. The sample lists about 650,000 clones; roughly 12% were seen once. The CDR3 length is 15 residues. Germline loops: CDR1 MNHEY, CDR2 SVGAGI. Deletions cut 0 bases from V and 1 base from J, with 8 bases between. For this clone: Its antigen remains unknown.

The V gene is TRBV6-5, the J gene TRBJ2-3; D gene ambiguous. Sequencing was performed on naive CD4+ T cells from blood. The sequence derives from a man aged 30 to 45 with type 1 diabetes. The DNA for the CDR3 is TGTGCCAGCAGTTACTCGAAATGGCGCACAGATACGCAGTATTTT. The encoded protein is CASSYSKWRTDTQYF.